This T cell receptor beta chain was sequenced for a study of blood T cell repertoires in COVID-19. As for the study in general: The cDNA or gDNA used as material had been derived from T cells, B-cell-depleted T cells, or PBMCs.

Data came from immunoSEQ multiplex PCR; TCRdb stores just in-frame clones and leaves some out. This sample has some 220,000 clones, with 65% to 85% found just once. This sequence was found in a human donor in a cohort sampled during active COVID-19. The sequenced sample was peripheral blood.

The CDR3 region is CASSSGRGVYNEQFF. Written as DNA, the CDR3 is TGTGCCAGCAGTTCCGGGCGGGGGGTGTACAATGAGCAGTTCTTC. The chain recombines TRBV6-2 or TRBV6-3 with TRBJ2-1; 8 nucleotides align to TRBD2. CDR3 length: 15 amino acids. Trimming took 4 bases from V and 4 from J; bases not matched to a gene: 6. The germline V gene encodes CDR1 MNHEY and CDR2 SVGEGT.